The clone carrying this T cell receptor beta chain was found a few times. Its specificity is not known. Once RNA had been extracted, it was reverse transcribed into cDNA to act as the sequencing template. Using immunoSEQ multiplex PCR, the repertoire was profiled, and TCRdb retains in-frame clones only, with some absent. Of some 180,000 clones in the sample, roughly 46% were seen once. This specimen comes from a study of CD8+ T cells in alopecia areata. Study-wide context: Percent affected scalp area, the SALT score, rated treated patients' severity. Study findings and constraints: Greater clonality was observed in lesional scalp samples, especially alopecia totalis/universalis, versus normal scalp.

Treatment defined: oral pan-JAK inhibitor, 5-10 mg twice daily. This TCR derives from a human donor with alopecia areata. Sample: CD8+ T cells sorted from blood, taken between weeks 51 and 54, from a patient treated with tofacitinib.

The CDR3 spells CSVVVSYNEQFF. The CDR3 DNA is TGCAGCGTTGTGGTCTCCTACAATGAGCAGTTCTTC. The J gene is TRBJ2-1, the V gene TRBV29-1, with no clear D. Trimming pared 4 bases from V and 0 bases from J, leaving 4 bases between. The CDR3 length is 12 residues. Germline CDR1 SQVTM, CDR2 ANQGSEA.